This passage covers 18 T cell receptor beta chains from one sample sequenced in a study of cytotoxic CD8 clonotypes in ibrutinib-treated CLL (dated by TCRdb to 2020 to 2023). Library generation was performed with the immunoSEQ multiplex PCR assay. TCRdb provides this immuneACCESS table in a form limited to in-frame rearrangements. Some clones are lacking; in checked studies, under half of them reflect an unresolved V gene, and why the rest are absent is not known. The table for this sample lists over 120,000 clones; more than 70% of them were counted only once. The ten largest clones capture 7.6% of the sample. The specimen was PBMCs, collected after 36 months of ibrutinib treatment. Receptor source: a human donor with chronic lymphocytic leukemia.

For the CDR3, the DNA is TGTGCCAGCAGTGGCTGGGACGCAACCTCCTACGAGCAGTACTTC. Protein sequence: CASSGWDATSYEQYF. The V gene is TRBV11-3, the J gene TRBJ2-7; perhaps D is TRBD1 or TRBD2 (5 bases each). This CDR3 region has 15 residues. V was trimmed by 6 bases and J by 0 bases, leaving 15 bases between them. Germline loops: CDR1 SGHNT, CDR2 YENEEA. Looking up the rest from reference TRBV11-3 and TRBJ2-7 gives the full variable domain: EAGVVQSPRYKIIEKKQPVAFWCNPISGHNTLYWYLQNLGQGPELLIRYENEEAVDDSQLPKDRFSAERLKGVDSTLKIQPAELGDSAVYLCASSGWDATSYEQYFGPGTRLTVT.

The V and J genes are TRBV7-9 and TRBJ2-6; unclear D gene. CDR1 SEHNR and CDR2 FQNEAQ come from the germline V gene (reference sequence). The CDR3 runs to 14 residues. Trimming removed 2 bases from V and 2 bases from J, with 4 bases in between. CDR3 protein: CASSLSTGANVLTF. CDR3 DNA: TGTGCCAGCAGCTTATCTACTGGGGCCAACGTCCTGACTTTC.

CDR3 nucleotides: TGTGCCAGCAGCTTAGGGAGGGGGACCAACGAGCAGTACTTC. Translation gives CASSLGRGTNEQYF. The chain employs TRBV7-9 and TRBJ2-7; D possibly uses TRBD1 or TRBD2 (6 bases each). The CDR3 covers 14 residues. V dropped 1 base and J dropped 5 bases, with 12 bases sitting between them. Germline assignment: CDR1 SEHNR and CDR2 FQNEAQ (reference sequence).

The V and J genes are TRBV7-2 and TRBJ1-2; D unclear. Trimming pared 1 base from V and 2 bases from J, leaving 11 bases between. The germline gives CDR1 SGHTA, CDR2 FQGNSA. The CDR3 is made up of 15 amino acids. CDR3 protein: CASSLGVVGNYGYTF. DNA for the CDR3: TGTGCCAGCAGCTTAGGTGTCGTCGGGAACTATGGCTACACCTTC.

The chain is built from TRBV2 and TRBJ2-5; no clear D gene. The V gene lost 6 bases and the J gene lost 5 bases, with 4 bases spanning the gap. The CDR3 has 10 residues. The germline CDR1 and CDR2 sequences are SNHLY and FYNNEI. The DNA for the CDR3 is TGTGCCAGCAGGGTGGAGACCCAGTACTTC. Amino acid sequence: CASRVETQYF.

The DNA for the CDR3 is TGTGCCAGCAGCGATGTAGCAGGTGCGGTAGCAAATGAGCAGTTCTTC. Residues: CASSDVAGAVANEQFF. The gene calls are TRBV9 and TRBJ2-1; no clear D. V was shortened by 3 bases and J by 7 bases, with 20 bases between the two germline ends. This CDR3 spans 16 amino acids. Germline V gives CDR1 SGDLS, CDR2 YYNGEE.

The chain has TRBV5-4 and TRBJ2-7; D is undetermined. This CDR3 is built from 13 residues. The germline V and J ends were trimmed by 3 bases and 3 bases, with 10 bases remaining between them. CDR1 SGHNT and CDR2 YYREEE come from the germline V gene (reference sequence). DNA for the CDR3: TGTGCCAGCAGCTCCGTCCCTGGCTACGAGCAGTACTTC. Protein product: CASSSVPGYEQYF.

This rearrangement joins TRBV7-6 to TRBJ2-7; possibly TRBD2 for D (5 bases). The V gene lost 4 bases and the J gene lost 3 bases, with 13 bases spanning the gap. The CDR3 contains 14 residues. Germline V gene lookup returns CDR1 SGHVS and CDR2 FNYEAQ. DNA for the CDR3: TGTGCCAGCAGCTCAGGACTTAGTCGCTACGAGCAGTACTTC. Residues: CASSSGLSRYEQYF.

J is TRBJ1-2 and V is TRBV18; a weak D match, TRBD1 (5 bases). The CDR3 covers 14 residues. V gave up 3 bases and J gave up 3 bases, with 11 bases separating them. The V gene's germline CDR1 is KGHSH and CDR2 LQKENI. The CDR3 sequence is CASSPRGGHYGYTF. In DNA, the CDR3 is TGTGCCAGCTCACCCCGGGGGGGACACTATGGCTACACCTTC.

V is TRBV30 and J is TRBJ1-2; 8 bases agree with TRBD1. The ends lost 1 base at V and 8 bases at J; junction bases unmatched: 12. The CDR3 is 15 amino acids. Germline V lookup: CDR1 GTSNPN, CDR2 SVGIG (reference sequence). This CDR3 reads CAWSDGQGITSGYTF. The CDR3 region has the DNA TGTGCCTGGAGTGATGGACAGGGAATTACCAGCGGCTACACCTTC.

The V and J genes are TRBV7-6 and TRBJ1-5, with D possibly being TRBD1 (6 bases). The V gene lost 5 bases and the J gene lost 3 bases, with 11 bases spanning the gap. Germline lookup yields CDR1 SGHVS and CDR2 FNYEAQ. This CDR3 contains 14 residues. CDR3 sequence: CASSVDSYNQPQHF. In DNA, the CDR3 is TGTGCCAGCAGCGTGGACAGCTACAATCAGCCCCAGCATTTT.

This chain joins TRBV7-9 and TRBJ1-1; D not resolved. The CDR3 contains 15 residues. Trimming took 5 bases from V and 0 from J, leaving 13 bases between them. Germline assignment: CDR1 SEHNR and CDR2 FQNEAQ (reference sequence). CDR3 DNA: TGTGCCAGCAGCCCCGGGGAGCCGCTGAACACTGAAGCTTTCTTT. Translated, it gives CASSPGEPLNTEAFF.

This clone was counted a single time. The junction departs from the called germline gene at one end, perhaps through a read error. V gene TRBV30 combines with J gene TRBJ1-2; D is unresolved. The CDR3 contains 12 residues. Germline CDR1 GTSNPN, CDR2 SVGIG (reference sequence). Here the CDR3 reads CAWSAGVYRYTF. The CDR3, as DNA: TGTGCCTGGAGTGCCGGAGTCTATCGCTACACCTTC.

J is TRBJ2-7 and V is TRBV30, with 7 bases fitting TRBD2. The CDR3 totals 14 residues. Trimming at V came to 0 bases and at J to 6 bases, leaving 8 bases not matched to a gene. In germline, CDR1 is GTSNPN, CDR2 SVGIG (reference sequence). The CDR3 spells CAWSVGAGAGEQYF. CDR3 bases: TGTGCCTGGAGTGTAGGGGCGGGAGCGGGCGAGCAGTACTTC.

The chain employs TRBV30 and TRBJ2-7, with D unresolved. The CDR3 has 14 residues. The V gene's germline CDR1 is GTSNPN and CDR2 SVGIG (reference sequence). The V and J ends lost 0 bases and 5 bases respectively, with 14 bases between them. CDR3 region: CAWSVHSGFDEQYF. The CDR3 bases are TGTGCCTGGAGTGTGCACAGTGGTTTCGACGAGCAGTACTTC.

The chain employs TRBV7-8 and TRBJ1-6, with D possibly TRBD1 on 5 matching bases. V gave up 0 bases and J gave up 2 bases, with 14 bases separating them. The CDR3 has 18 residues. Looked up from germline, CDR1 is SGHVS and CDR2 is FQNEAQ. The CDR3 is CASSLAGRTRAYNSPLHF. CDR3 coding DNA: TGTGCCAGCAGCTTAGCCGGCCGAACCAGGGCCTATAATTCACCCCTCCACTTT.

The V call is TRBV28, the J call TRBJ2-3, with D possibly matching TRBD1 (6 bases). Germline V gene data show CDR1 as MDHEN and CDR2 as SYDVKM. V was cut by 3 bases and J by 8 bases, with 9 bases left in between. The CDR3 consists of 12 residues. The CDR3 here is CASSLQGLTQYF. The CDR3 DNA reads TGTGCCAGCAGTTTGCAGGGGCTTACGCAGTATTTT.

V is TRBV18 and J is TRBJ1-1; 8 bases line up with TRBD1. The CDR3 extends over 12 amino acids. Germline V lookup: CDR1 KGHSH, CDR2 LQKENI. J was trimmed by 12 bases and V by 5 bases; bases with no gene match: 8. DNA of the CDR3: TGTGCCAGCTCATCCGGGACAGGTTTGTCTTTCTTT. It codes for CASSSGTGLSFF.